This TCR beta chain was found in a study of T cell clonality in common variable immunodeficiency. Study-level results: TCRbeta clonality was increased in CVID versus healthy controls. Links between repertoire features and CVID complications were heterogeneity-limited.

The assay was immunoSEQ multiplex PCR, and TCRdb's table has in-frame clones only and misses some. Sampling found 42,000 or so clones, none seen once. This clone was observed at least ten times. The target antigen is unknown. The read halts 3 residues ahead of the CDR3 end, with the missing end drawn from the germline J gene. V lost 1 base and J lost 5, with 7 bases in between. The germline gives CDR1 SGHDT, CDR2 YYEEEE. The length of the CDR3 is 14 residues. This chain connects TRBV5-6 to TRBJ1-6; no definite D call. Source material: peripheral blood mononuclear cells. The sequence came from a person aged 18 to 70 in good health. Incomplete CDR3 DNA: TGTGCCAGCAGCTTGTTTAGGGATAATTCACCC. This encodes CASSLFRDNSP. The whole CDR3 protein is CASSLFRDNSPLHF. The full variable domain, with the rest looked up from reference TRBV5-6 and TRBJ1-6, is DAGVTQSPTHLIKTRGQQVTLRCSPKSGHDTVSWYQQALGQGPQFIFQYYEEEERQRGNFPDRFSGHQFPNYSSELNVNALLLGDSALYLCASSLFRDNSPLHFGNGTRLTVT.